This T cell receptor (beta chain) appears in the sequencing data of a study of T cells after yellow fever vaccination. This clonotype showed up many times. V shed 3 bases and J shed 2 bases, with 18 bases lying between them. From germline, CDR1 is MGHDK and CDR2 SYGVNS. This CDR3 has 17 amino acids. TCRdb recomputed calls from the 5' RACE reads with MiXCR, one row per CDR3 protein. There are approximately 300,000 distinct CDR3 sequences in the sample; roughly 13% occur only once, and 0.4% to 0.65% lies in the top ten. The J gene is TRBJ2-3, the V gene TRBV25-1, with D unresolved. The TCR sequence derives from a man between 25 and 39 years old who received the YFV17D yellow fever vaccine. The sample in question was CD4+ T cells sorted from PBMCs, obtained 45 days after the yellow fever booster vaccination. The CDR3 DNA reads as TGTGCCAGCAGTGAGCCCGACCCATGGCGGAACACAGATACGCAGTATTTT. Amino acid sequence: CASSEPDPWRNTDTQYF.